This is a list of T cell receptor beta chains from one sample in a study of blood T cell repertoires in COVID-19. Sequencing used immunoSEQ multiplex PCR; TCRdb keeps in-frame clones, though not all of them. Of about 160,000 clones listed, 84% were seen once; the top ten hold over 12%. The sequenced sample consisted of peripheral blood. The source is a man aged 18 to 30 with active or convalescent COVID-19. CDR3s include the opening cysteine and the closing phenylalanine or tryptophan. A D gene is named only where the DNA matches it firmly. Clone sizes are given selectively: once, few, many, or a class where the clone is expanded.

D	V	J	size	CDR3	DNA
NA	TRBV19	TRBJ2-7	NA	CASSIDRDVGYEQYF	TGTGCCAGTAGTATCGACAGAGACGTTGGCTACGAGCAGTACTTC
TRBD1	TRBV2	TRBJ1-3	NA	CASSRTGGTGGNTIYF	TGTGCCAGCAGTAGGACAGGCGGTACAGGGGGAAACACCATATATTTT
TRBD1	TRBV9	TRBJ1-6	NA	CASSVGGTGGSPLHF	TGTGCCAGCAGCGTAGGGGGGACAGGGGGTTCACCCCTCCACTTT
NA	TRBV7-6	TRBJ2-3	NA	CASSHSSTDTQYF	TGTGCCAGCAGTCACAGCAGCACAGATACGCAGTATTTT
NA	TRBV2	TRBJ1-1	once	CASKTQGLNTEAFF	TGTGCCAGCAAGACACAGGGATTGAACACTGAAGCTTTCTTT
NA	TRBV6-5	TRBJ2-2	NA	CASSRVPGTGELFF	TGTGCCAGCAGCAGGGTGCCCGGCACCGGGGAGCTGTTTTTT
NA	TRBV28	TRBJ1-5	NA	CASSPGIQGRQPQHF	TGTGCCAGCAGTCCCGGTATACAGGGCAGACAGCCCCAGCATTTT
NA	TRBV28	TRBJ1-6	NA	CASSFRGVLHF	TGTGCCAGCAGTTTCAGGGGTGTTCTCCACTTT
NA	TRBV6-5	TRBJ1-5	NA	CASIKESNQPQHF	TGTGCCAGCATCAAAGAGAGCAATCAGCCCCAGCATTTT
NA	TRBV5-8	TRBJ2-5	NA	CASSLVAGTEETQYF	TGTGCCAGCAGCTTGGTGGCGGGAACGGAAGAGACCCAGTACTTC
NA	TRBV5-1	TRBJ1-6	NA	CASSFEGSYNSPLHF	TGCGCCAGCAGCTTTGAGGGATCCTATAATTCACCCCTCCACTTT
NA	TRBV7-2	TRBJ2-7	NA	CASSEYSYEQYF	TGTGCCAGCAGCGAATACAGCTACGAGCAGTACTTC
NA	TRBV6-2/TRBV6-3	TRBJ2-5	once	CASSYSKLIQETQYF	TGTGCCAGCAGTTACTCGAAGCTGATCCAAGAGACCCAGTACTTC
TRBD1	TRBV6-5	TRBJ1-1	once	CASSYTGQGAEAFF	TGTGCCAGCAGTTACACAGGACAGGGGGCTGAAGCTTTCTTT
NA	TRBV6-2/TRBV6-3	TRBJ1-2	NA	CASSYQDYGYTF	TGTGCCAGCAGTTACCAGGATTATGGCTACACCTTC
TRBD2	TRBV5-1	TRBJ2-7	NA	CASSPDTGGGAYEQYF	TGCGCCAGCAGCCCCGATACGGGCGGGGGGGCCTACGAGCAGTACTTC
NA	TRBV5-1	TRBJ2-2	NA	CASSLGQKANTGELFF	TGCGCCAGCAGCCTGGGACAAAAAGCGAACACCGGGGAGCTGTTTTTT
NA	TRBV4-1	TRBJ1-3	once	CASSPPREGKSSGNTIYF	TGCGCCAGCAGCCCCCCGCGGGAAGGGAAATCCTCTGGAAACACCATATATTTT
TRBD2	TRBV5-1	TRBJ2-1	NA	CASSPAGDFTYNEQFF	TGCGCCAGCAGCCCGGCGGGGGATTTTACCTACAATGAGCAGTTCTTC
NA	TRBV28	TRBJ2-2	NA	CASSFGGADTGELFF	TGTGCCAGCAGTTTTGGGGGCGCCGACACCGGGGAGCTGTTTTTT
TRBD1	TRBV5-4	TRBJ1-2	NA	CASSFRDRESGYTF	TGTGCCAGCAGCTTCCGGGACAGGGAATCTGGCTACACCTTC
NA	TRBV19	TRBJ2-3	NA	CASSGEIQDTQYF	TGTGCCAGCTCGGGGGAAATCCAAGATACGCAGTATTTT
NA	TRBV4-3	TRBJ2-2	once	CASSQEVGQNTGELFF	TGCGCCAGCAGCCAAGAGGTGGGGCAGAACACCGGGGAGCTGTTTTTT
NA	TRBV5-6	TRBJ2-7	NA	CASSLFRGHEQYF	TGTGCCAGCAGCTTGTTCAGGGGACACGAGCAGTACTTC
TRBD2	TRBV27	TRBJ2-3	NA	CASSMSGRGNSDTQYF	TGTGCCAGCAGTATGAGCGGGAGAGGTAACTCAGATACGCAGTATTTT
NA	TRBV29-1	TRBJ1-2	NA	CSVVYRSRNEIYGYTF	TGCAGCGTTGTATATCGGTCCAGGAATGAAATCTATGGCTACACCTTC
NA	TRBV6-5	TRBJ1-2	once	CASSKQQGPTYGYTF	TGTGCCAGCAGTAAACAACAGGGACCAACCTATGGCTACACCTTC
NA	TRBV18	TRBJ2-2	NA	CASSPRRSGGGELFF	TGTGCCAGCTCACCACGCAGGAGTGGAGGCGGGGAGCTGTTTTTT
NA	TRBV7-9	TRBJ2-3	NA	CASDRGSTDTQYF	TGTGCCAGCGATCGGGGTAGCACAGATACGCAGTATTTT
TRBD2	TRBV6-2/TRBV6-3	TRBJ2-1	NA	CASSYSLAGAYNEQFF	TGTGCCAGCAGTTATAGCCTAGCGGGAGCTTACAATGAGCAGTTCTTC
TRBD2	TRBV7-2	TRBJ2-3	NA	CASSSIQLSGRATDTQYF	TGTGCCAGCAGCTCTATACAACTTAGCGGGAGGGCCACTGATACGCAGTATTTT
TRBD1	TRBV2	TRBJ1-2	few	CASSLRQGSYGYTF	TGTGCCAGCTCCCTCAGACAGGGGAGCTATGGCTACACCTTC
NA	TRBV2	TRBJ1-1	NA	CATAGSRSTEAFF	TGTGCCACCGCCGGCAGTAGGAGCACTGAAGCTTTCTTT
TRBD1	TRBV19	TRBJ1-1	NA	CASSSGGTGGARGTEAFF	TGTGCCAGTAGCTCAGGGGGGACAGGGGGCGCGAGGGGCACTGAAGCTTTCTTT
TRBD1	TRBV5-5	TRBJ1-5	few	CASSLGPDRVVQPQHF	TGTGCCAGCAGCTTGGGGCCTGACAGGGTTGTTCAGCCCCAGCATTTT
NA	TRBV7-2	TRBJ1-2	NA	CASSLSGFNNYGYTF	TGTGCCAGCAGCTTATCGGGGTTCAACAACTATGGCTACACCTTC
TRBD1	TRBV4-1	TRBJ2-4	NA	CASSQARGQGQNIQYF	TGCGCCAGCAGCCAGGCAAGAGGACAGGGACAAAACATTCAGTACTTC
TRBD1	TRBV5-4	TRBJ1-1	NA	CASSLDREGALYTEAFF	TGTGCCAGCAGCTTGGATCGGGAGGGGGCGCTTTACACTGAAGCTTTCTTT
NA	TRBV27	TRBJ1-1	once	CASSFQGNTEAFF	TGTGCCAGCAGTTTCCAGGGAAACACTGAAGCTTTCTTT
NA	TRBV6-5	TRBJ1-5	NA	CASSSSTAGSPQHF	TGTGCCAGCAGTTCCTCTACAGCTGGTTCGCCCCAGCATTTT
NA	TRBV10-2	TRBJ2-7	NA	CASSESEGAGYEQYF	TGCGCCAGCAGTGAGTCGGAGGGGGCGGGCTACGAGCAGTACTTC
NA	TRBV7-9	TRBJ2-3	NA	CASSTLLGQDVTYF	TGTGCCAGCAGCACACTTCTGGGGCAGGATGTCACGTATTTT
TRBD2	TRBV7-2	TRBJ2-1	NA	CASSSWAGGVGYNEQFF	TGTGCCAGCAGCTCCTGGGCTGGGGGGGTTGGCTACAATGAGCAGTTCTTC
NA	TRBV3-1/TRBV3-2	TRBJ2-5	NA	CASSQRTGSQETQYF	TGTGCCAGCAGCCAACGAACAGGGTCCCAAGAGACCCAGTACTTC
NA	TRBV6-1	TRBJ1-3	NA	CASSVTPGRAQGNTIYF	TGTGCCAGCAGTGTCACGCCCGGGAGGGCGCAAGGAAACACCATATATTTT
TRBD1	TRBV5-4	TRBJ1-2	once	CASSLERGLNYGYTF	TGTGCCAGCAGCTTGGAAAGGGGGCTTAACTATGGCTACACCTTC
NA	TRBV3-1/TRBV3-2	TRBJ1-3	NA	CASSQEASSGNTIYF	TGTGCCAGCAGCCAAGAGGCCTCCTCTGGAAACACCATATATTTT
NA	TRBV9	TRBJ1-2	NA	CASSATGSESYGYTF	TGTGCCAGCAGCGCGACAGGCTCTGAGTCCTATGGCTACACCTTC
NA	TRBV4-1	TRBJ1-1	NA	CASSQVGGLGAFF	TGCGCCAGCAGCCAAGTAGGTGGTCTAGGAGCTTTCTTT
NA	TRBV18	TRBJ1-1	NA	CASSPEPGRGTEAFF	TGTGCCAGCTCACCCGAGCCGGGGCGGGGCACTGAAGCTTTCTTT
NA	TRBV7-8	TRBJ1-3	NA	CASSYQNSGNTIYF	TGTGCCAGCAGCTATCAAAACTCTGGAAACACCATATATTTT
NA	TRBV11-3	TRBJ2-5	NA	CASSFNGGNQETQYF	TGTGCCAGCAGCTTCAACGGCGGCAATCAAGAGACCCAGTACTTC
TRBD2	TRBV6-1	TRBJ2-1	NA	CASSERLAGVRSYNEQFF	TGTGCCAGCAGTGAAAGACTAGCGGGAGTTAGGTCCTACAATGAGCAGTTCTTC
NA	TRBV19	TRBJ1-2	NA	CASSRTEDGPWGYTF	TGTGCCAGTAGCCGGACAGAAGACGGCCCCTGGGGCTACACCTTC